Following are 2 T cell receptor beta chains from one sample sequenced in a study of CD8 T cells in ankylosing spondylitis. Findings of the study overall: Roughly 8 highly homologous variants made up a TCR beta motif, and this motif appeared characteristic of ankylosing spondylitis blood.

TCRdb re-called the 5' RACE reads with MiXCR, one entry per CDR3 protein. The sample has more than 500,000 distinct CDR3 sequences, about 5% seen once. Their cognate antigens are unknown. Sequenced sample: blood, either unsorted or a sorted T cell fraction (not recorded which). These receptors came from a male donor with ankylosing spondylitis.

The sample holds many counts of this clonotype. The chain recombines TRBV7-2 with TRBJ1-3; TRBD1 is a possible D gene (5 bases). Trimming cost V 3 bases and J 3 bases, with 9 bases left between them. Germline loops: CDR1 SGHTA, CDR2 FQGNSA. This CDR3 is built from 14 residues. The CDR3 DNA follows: TGTGCCAGCAGCTTTTCAGGGAATGGAAACACCATATATTTT. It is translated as CASSFSGNGNTIYF.

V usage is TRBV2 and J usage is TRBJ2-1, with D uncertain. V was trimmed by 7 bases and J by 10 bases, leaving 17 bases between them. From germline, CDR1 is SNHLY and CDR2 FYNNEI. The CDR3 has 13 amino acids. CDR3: CASMADRRGEQFF. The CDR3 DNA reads TGTGCCAGCATGGCGGACCGCCGCGGAGAGCAGTTCTTC.